A single T cell receptor beta chain is shown here with its context. The CDR3 length is 12 residues. CDR1 is MDHEN, CDR2 SYDVKM, per germline. Trimming shortened V by 6 bases and J by 4 bases, and 9 bases separated the two germline ends. These data belong to a study of blood T cell repertoires in COVID-19. Study details: Specimens from acute and convalescent COVID-19 originated in the United States, Italy and Spain. T cells, B-cell-depleted T cells, or PBMCs supplied cDNA or gDNA.

Per the original data handling: Reference gene primer amplification yielded estimated nucleated cell counts. Some clones are missing from TCRdb's copy, which holds only in-frame ones; the method was immunoSEQ multiplex PCR. V and J calls and clone size come straight from that table; D and trimming were deduced from the DNA. There are approximately 190,000 clones in the sample; less than 90% occur only once, and under 7.5% lies in the top ten. Sequenced material: peripheral blood. The rearrangement links TRBV28 to TRBJ2-5; D gene uncertain. The TCR sequence derives from a woman aged 40-49 years with acute or convalescent COVID-19. The CDR3 is CASRWRRETQYF. CDR3 in DNA: TGTGCCAGCAGATGGCGGAGAGAGACCCAGTACTTC.